This entry is about one T cell receptor beta chain. This CDR3 comprises 17 residues. Trimming at V came to 0 bases and at J to 1 base, leaving 8 bases not matched to a gene. The V gene's germline CDR1 is SGHTA and CDR2 FQGNSA. These data belong to a study of PD-L1 blockade in urothelial cancer. Study context: About 90% of the 29 patients comprised males who had bladder-origin urothelial cancer. When blood samples were assessed, the median T cell count was 141,255.

Synthetic analogs of TCR templates were spiked into every PCR. The repertoire was sequenced with immunoSEQ multiplex PCR; TCRdb's copy has only in-frame clones and lacks some. Of 87,000 or so clones in the sample, 84% were seen once. Time point described: pretreatment peripheral blood. The sample here was PBMCs, taken around atezolizumab (anti-PD-L1) treatment. The chain has TRBV7-2 and TRBJ1-1; 7 bases match TRBD1. The receptor's source is a man aged 60 to 75 with urothelial cancer. CDR3 in DNA: TGTGCCAGCAGCTTAGCACACAGACAGGGAGGGAACACTGAAGCTTTCTTT. As protein: CASSLAHRQGGNTEAFF.